This TCR beta chain emerged from a study of cytomegalovirus exposure and HLA in healthy donors. This clone was seen only a few times. Its antigen is as yet unknown. Germline CDR1 is SGHVS and CDR2 is FQNEAQ. The CDR3 length is 14 residues. Trimming at V came to 3 bases and at J to 3 bases, leaving 5 bases not matched to a gene. PCR primers comprised 60 Vbeta and 13 Jbeta primers. Produced via immunoSEQ multiplex PCR; TCRdb's table is partial and in-frame only. The table shows just under 95,000 clones, with 84% occurring only once. Study results and limitations: Reports state that TCR beta sequences accurately predicted most subjects' HLA-A and HLA-B alleles. Testing in vitro showed a few CMV-associated chains specific for CMV antigens. Previous analysis showed most TCR beta V segments were productive about 90% or about 30% of the time.

The V gene is TRBV7-8, the J gene TRBJ2-7; TRBD1 matches at 7 bases. The sequenced material came from PBMCs. The clonotype comes from a woman aged 18-29 years in good health and CMV-seropositive. CDR3 in DNA: TGTGCCAGCAGCTTCGGTTCAGGGGGCTACGAGCAGTACTTC. Translated: CASSFGSGGYEQYF.